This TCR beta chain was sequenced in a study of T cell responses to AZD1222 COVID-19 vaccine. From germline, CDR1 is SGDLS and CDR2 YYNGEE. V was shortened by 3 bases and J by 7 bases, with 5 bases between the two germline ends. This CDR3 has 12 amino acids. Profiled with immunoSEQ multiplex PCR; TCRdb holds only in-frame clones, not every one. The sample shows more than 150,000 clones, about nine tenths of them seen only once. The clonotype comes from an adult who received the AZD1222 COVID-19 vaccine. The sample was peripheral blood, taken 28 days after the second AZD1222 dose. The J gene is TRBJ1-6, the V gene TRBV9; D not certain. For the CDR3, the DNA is TGTGCCAGCAGCGGGTTAAATTCACCCCTCCACTTT. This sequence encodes CASSGLNSPLHF.